Listed here is a single T cell receptor beta chain. The data derive from a study of blood T cell repertoires in COVID-19. J lost 4 bases, V lost 7 bases, and 6 bases had no gene match. CDR3 length: 14 residues. The V gene's germline CDR1 is SNHLY and CDR2 FYNNEI. Repertoires were generated with immunoSEQ multiplex PCR, while TCRdb's copy carries only in-frame clones and drops some. The sample has about 94,000 clones; approximately 89% are singletons. Sequencing was carried out using peripheral blood. V is TRBV2 and J is TRBJ2-2, with 7 bases fitting TRBD1. The TCR sequence derives from a human donor with acute or convalescent COVID-19. The donor label of this sample is uncertain. CDR3 loop: CASNRAGGTGELFF. Written as DNA, the CDR3 is TGTGCCAGCAACAGGGCAGGGGGCACCGGGGAGCTGTTTTTT.